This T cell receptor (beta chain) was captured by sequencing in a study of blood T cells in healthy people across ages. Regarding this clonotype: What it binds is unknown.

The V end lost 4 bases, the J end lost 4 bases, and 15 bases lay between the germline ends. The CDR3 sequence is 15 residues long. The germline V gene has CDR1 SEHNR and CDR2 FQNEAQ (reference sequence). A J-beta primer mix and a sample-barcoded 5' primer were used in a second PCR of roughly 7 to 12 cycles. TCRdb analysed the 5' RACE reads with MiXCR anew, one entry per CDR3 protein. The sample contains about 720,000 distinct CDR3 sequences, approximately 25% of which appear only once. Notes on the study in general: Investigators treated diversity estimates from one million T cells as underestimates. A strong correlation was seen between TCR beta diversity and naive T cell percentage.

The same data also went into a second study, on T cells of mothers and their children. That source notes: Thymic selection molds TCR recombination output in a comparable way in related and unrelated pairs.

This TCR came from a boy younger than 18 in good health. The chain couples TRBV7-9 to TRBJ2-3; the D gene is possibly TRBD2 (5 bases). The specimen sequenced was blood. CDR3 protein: CASSSPEAVADTQYF. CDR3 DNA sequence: TGTGCCAGCAGCTCCCCGGAGGCAGTGGCAGATACGCAGTATTTT.